The 23 T cell receptor beta chains listed next were all sequenced from one sample in a study of blood T cell repertoires in COVID-19. Repertoires were generated with immunoSEQ multiplex PCR, while TCRdb's copy carries only in-frame clones and drops some. The top ten hold 10% of the sample, which has 200,000 to 250,000 clones, approximately 81% seen once. The sequenced sample consisted of peripheral blood. The receptors were sampled from a woman of 80 years or more with acute or convalescent COVID-19.

The genes are TRBV6-2 or TRBV6-3 and TRBJ2-2; 11 bases line up with TRBD2. Germline CDR1 and CDR2: MNHEY and SVGEGT. The ends lost 5 bases at V and 2 bases at J; junction bases unmatched: 7. CDR3 length equals 17 residues. The CDR3 sequence: CASSNPGLADNTGELFF. CDR3 nucleotide sequence: TGTGCCAGCAGTAATCCGGGACTAGCGGATAACACCGGGGAGCTGTTTTTT.

CDR3 in amino acids: CASSQDRGREQYF. CDR3 in DNA: TGCGCCAGCAGCCAAGATCGTGGGCGCGAGCAGTACTTC. The chain uses TRBV4-3 and TRBJ2-7; unclear D gene. The CDR3 length is 13 residues. CDR1 is LGHNA and CDR2 is YSLEER in the germline V gene. Trimming pared 0 bases from V and 6 bases from J, leaving 9 bases between.

The chain uses TRBV29-1 and TRBJ2-5, with 14 bases identical to TRBD2. Germline trimming cut 1 base from V and 2 bases from J; bases unmatched to any gene: 3. CDR1 SQVTM and CDR2 ANQGSEA come from the germline V gene. This CDR3 spans 16 amino acids. CDR3 sequence (DNA): TGCAGCGTTGAAGGTGGACTAGCGGGGGGACAAGAGACCCAGTACTTC. Protein: CSVEGGLAGGQETQYF.

This chain links TRBV5-5 with TRBJ1-2; possibly TRBD1 for D (6 bases). The CDR3 spans 14 residues. Germline assignment: CDR1 SGHKS and CDR2 YYEKEE (reference sequence). Trimming took off 0 bases at V and 2 bases at J, with 8 bases between the two ends. The CDR3, as DNA: TGTGCCAGCAGCTTGGCAGGACAGAACTATGGCTACACCTTC. It codes for CASSLAGQNYGYTF.

The chain joins TRBV7-9 to TRBJ1-6; D gene uncertain. CDR3 length: 16 amino acids. Deletions cut 5 bases from V and 0 bases from J, with 11 bases between. Germline CDR1 SEHNR, CDR2 FQNEAQ (reference sequence). In nucleotides, the CDR3 is TGTGCCAGCAGCCCCGGACTGAGCTCCTATAATTCACCCCTCCACTTT. This encodes CASSPGLSSYNSPLHF.

This chain links TRBV5-8 with TRBJ1-1; no clear D. Between the trimmed V and J ends, which lost 0 bases and 5 bases, there was a span of 8 bases. The CDR3 contains 13 residues. Germline V CDR1 and CDR2: SGHTS, YDEGEE. Written as DNA, the CDR3 is TGTGCCAGCAGCTTGGGCGGGTGGACTGAAGCTTTCTTT. This gives the protein CASSLGGWTEAFF.

This sequence joins TRBV19 and TRBJ1-1, with TRBD1 matching over 7 bases. This CDR3 is 15 amino acids long. Losses at the gene ends were 4 bases for V and 3 bases for J; bases not matched to a gene: 8. Per the germline V gene, CDR1 is LNHDA and CDR2 is SQIVND (reference sequence). The chain's CDR3 is CASSTVTGSHTEAFF. The CDR3 DNA follows: TGTGCCAGTAGTACAGTGACAGGGTCTCACACTGAAGCTTTCTTT.

This sequence joins TRBV2 and TRBJ1-2; TRBD1 agrees at 8 bases. V gave up 5 bases and J gave up 8 bases; unmatched junction bases: 7. The germline gives CDR1 SNHLY, CDR2 FYNNEI. This CDR3 contains 13 residues. Here the CDR3 reads CASSRTGRDGYTF. CDR3 sequence (DNA): TGTGCCAGCAGTCGGACAGGGAGGGACGGCTACACCTTC.

The V and J genes are TRBV18 and TRBJ2-2, with D unresolved. The V gene's germline CDR1 is KGHSH and CDR2 LQKENI. V lost 6 bases to trimming and J lost 5 bases, with 7 bases between them. CDR3 length equals 12 residues. The CDR3 loop reads CASSFSTGELFF. The CDR3 DNA follows: TGTGCCAGCTCTTTTTCGACCGGGGAGCTGTTTTTT.

The V call is TRBV7-2, the J call TRBJ2-7, with 10 bases identical to TRBD1. CDR3 length: 14 residues. J was trimmed by 2 bases and V by 8 bases; bases with no gene match: 6. In germline, CDR1 is SGHTA, CDR2 FQGNSA. The CDR3 region is CASGWDRGPYEQYF. In nucleotides, the CDR3 is TGTGCCAGCGGCTGGGACAGGGGACCCTACGAGCAGTACTTC. The whole variable domain, remainder taken from reference TRBV7-2 and TRBJ2-7, is GAGVSQSPSNKVTEKGKDVELRCDPISGHTALYWYRQSLGQGLEFLIYFQGNSAPDKSGLPSDRFSAERTGGSVSTLTIQRTQQEDSAVYLCASGWDRGPYEQYFGPGTRLTVT.

This clone has only one observation. The chain uses TRBV19 and TRBJ2-7, with TRBD1 identical over 11 bases. Germline V gives CDR1 LNHDA, CDR2 SQIVND (reference sequence). The length of the CDR3 is 15 residues. Unmatched junction bases numbered 5, after V lost 6 bases and J lost 1 base. For the CDR3, the DNA is TGTGCCAGTAGGAGGGGACAGGGGGAATCCTACGAGCAGTACTTC. Its protein product is CASRRGQGESYEQYF.

This sequence joins TRBV27 and TRBJ2-3; no clear D gene. The CDR3 sequence is 13 residues long. Germline loops: CDR1 MNHEY, CDR2 SMNVEV (reference sequence). V shed 3 bases and J shed 2 bases, with 6 bases lying between them. CDR3 residues: CASSFTYTDTQYF. As DNA, the CDR3 is TGTGCCAGCAGTTTCACCTACACAGATACGCAGTATTTT.

CDR3 sequence reads: CASSQLTSGQETQYF. The CDR3 DNA is TGTGCCAGCAGCCAATTGACTAGCGGCCAAGAGACCCAGTACTTC. V is TRBV3-1 (or the pseudogene TRBV3-2) and J is TRBJ2-5, with 9 bases identical to TRBD2. The V gene end was trimmed by 2 bases and the J gene end by 1 base; junction bases not matched to a gene: 2. The CDR3 is made up of 15 amino acids. CDR1 is LGHDT and CDR2 is YNNKEL in the germline V gene (reference sequence).

This rearrangement joins TRBV19 to TRBJ1-4; D ambiguous. CDR3 size: 11 residues. Trimming removed 5 bases from V and 14 bases from J, with 12 bases in between. Per germline, CDR1 LNHDA and CDR2 SQIVND (reference sequence). The CDR3 here is CASSPRPRLFF. The DNA of the CDR3 is TGTGCCAGTAGTCCCAGACCGAGGCTGTTTTTT.

This chain uses TRBV12-3 or TRBV12-4 with TRBJ1-2; TRBD1 might be the D (6 bases). V was clipped by 6 bases and J by 8 bases, with 13 bases between them. The CDR3 is 12 residues long. CDR3: CASSPGVLGYTF. The CDR3 DNA reads as TGTGCCAGCAGCCCAGGGGTCCTAGGCTACACCTTC.

Only a few counts were recorded for this clone. Other nucleotide sequences in the sample specify the same CDR3. The gene calls are TRBV28 and TRBJ1-6, with a possible D match to TRBD1 (6 bases). This CDR3 spans 17 amino acids. The V and J ends lost 2 bases and 2 bases respectively, with 13 bases between them. Germline V gene lookup returns CDR1 MDHEN and CDR2 SYDVKM. This CDR3 is CASSLGAGAAYNSPLHF. The CDR3 bases are TGTGCCAGCAGTTTAGGAGCGGGGGCGGCCTATAATTCACCCCTCCACTTT.

This clone has just one count. The rearrangement links TRBV27 to TRBJ1-2; possibly TRBD1 for D (5 bases). CDR1 is MNHEY, CDR2 SMNVEV, per germline (reference sequence). V lost 3 bases and J lost 2, with 10 bases in between. This CDR3 contains 14 residues. For the CDR3, the DNA is TGTGCCAGCAGTTTCGCAGGGCCGAACTATGGCTACACCTTC. Amino acid sequence: CASSFAGPNYGYTF.

This rearrangement joins TRBV9 to TRBJ1-3; D is uncertain. This CDR3 comprises 16 residues. Germline V CDR1 and CDR2: SGDLS, YYNGEE. Trimming removed 1 base at V and 0 bases at J, with 11 bases between. In DNA, the CDR3 is TGTGCCAGCAGCGTACATCTCGCGGACTCTGGAAACACCATATATTTT. It translates to CASSVHLADSGNTIYF. Full variable domain (remainder filled in from reference TRBV9 and TRBJ1-3): DSGVTQTPKHLITATGQRVTLRCSPRSGDLSVYWYQQSLDQGLQFLIQYYNGEERAKGNILERFSAQQFPDLHSELNLSSLELGDSALYFCASSVHLADSGNTIYFGEGSWLTVV.

The sample holds one count of this clone. The chain recombines TRBV7-8 with TRBJ1-2; unclear D gene. This CDR3 is 13 amino acids long. The germline CDR1 and CDR2 sequences are SGHVS and FQNEAQ. V lost 6 bases to trimming and J lost 2 bases, with 10 bases between them. The CDR3 DNA is TGTGCCAGCAGTTCTACAGTAAACTATGGCTACACCTTC. Its translation: CASSSTVNYGYTF.

This clone was seen a few times. In DNA, the CDR3 is TGTGCCAGCAGTGATAACAGGTTCCCCCTCCCCGATTATGGCTACACCTTC. This gives the protein CASSDNRFPLPDYGYTF. The rearrangement links TRBV2 to TRBJ1-2; a possible D gene is TRBD1 (5 bases). This CDR3 region has 17 residues. The V and J ends lost 3 bases and 5 bases respectively, with 22 bases between them. Germline loops: CDR1 SNHLY, CDR2 FYNNEI.

This clone was detected a few times. This rearrangement joins TRBV6-6 to TRBJ2-7, with a tentative D call TRBD1 (6 bases). Germline V gives CDR1 MNHNY, CDR2 SVGAGI (reference sequence). This CDR3 comprises 15 residues. The V gene lost 6 bases and the J gene lost 0 bases, with 15 bases spanning the gap. The CDR3 loop is CASSLGASYSYEQYF. DNA for the CDR3: TGTGCCAGCAGCCTGGGGGCTAGCTACTCCTACGAGCAGTACTTC.

The V and J genes are TRBV5-5 and TRBJ1-1, with no clear D. The CDR3 totals 13 residues. The V gene's germline CDR1 is SGHKS and CDR2 YYEKEE (reference sequence). Trimming removed 4 bases at V and 3 bases at J, with 10 bases between. Here the CDR3 DNA reads TGTGCCAGCAGCCAGGATTGGGACACTGAAGCTTTCTTT. This codes for CASSQDWDTEAFF.

CDR3 sequence reads: CASSVMEGIEQFF. CDR3 in DNA: TGTGCCAGCAGCGTAATGGAGGGTATTGAGCAGTTCTTC. The V and J genes are TRBV9 and TRBJ2-1, with D maybe TRBD2 (6 bases). V was cut by 1 base and J by 9 bases, with 11 bases left in between. There are 13 residues in the CDR3. In germline, CDR1 is SGDLS, CDR2 YYNGEE.